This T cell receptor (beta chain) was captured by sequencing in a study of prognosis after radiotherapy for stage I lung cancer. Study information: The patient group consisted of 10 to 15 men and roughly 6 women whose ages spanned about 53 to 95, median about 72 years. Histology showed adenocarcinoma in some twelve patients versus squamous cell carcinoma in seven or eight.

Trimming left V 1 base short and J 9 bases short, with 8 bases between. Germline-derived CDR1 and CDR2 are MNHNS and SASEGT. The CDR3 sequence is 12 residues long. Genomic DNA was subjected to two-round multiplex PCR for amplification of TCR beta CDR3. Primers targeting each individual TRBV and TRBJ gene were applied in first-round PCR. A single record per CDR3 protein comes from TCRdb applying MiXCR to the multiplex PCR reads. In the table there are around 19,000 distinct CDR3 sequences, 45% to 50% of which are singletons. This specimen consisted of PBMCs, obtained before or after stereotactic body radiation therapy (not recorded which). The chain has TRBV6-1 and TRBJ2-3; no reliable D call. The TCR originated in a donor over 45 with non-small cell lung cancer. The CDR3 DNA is TGTGCCAGCAGTGAAGGGGTCGACACGCAGTATTTT. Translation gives CASSEGVDTQYF.